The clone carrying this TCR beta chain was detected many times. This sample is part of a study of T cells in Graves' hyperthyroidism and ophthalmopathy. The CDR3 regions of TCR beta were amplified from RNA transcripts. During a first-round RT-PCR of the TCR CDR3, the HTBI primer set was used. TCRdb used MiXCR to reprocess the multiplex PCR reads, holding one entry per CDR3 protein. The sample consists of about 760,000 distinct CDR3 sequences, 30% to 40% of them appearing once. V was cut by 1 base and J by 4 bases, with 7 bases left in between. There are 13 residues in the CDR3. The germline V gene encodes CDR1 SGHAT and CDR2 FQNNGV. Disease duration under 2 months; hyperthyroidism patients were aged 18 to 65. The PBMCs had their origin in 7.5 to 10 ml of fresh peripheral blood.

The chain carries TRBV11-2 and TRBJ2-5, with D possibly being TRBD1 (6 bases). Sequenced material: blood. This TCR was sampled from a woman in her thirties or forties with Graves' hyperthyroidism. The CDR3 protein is CASSLGTVETQYF. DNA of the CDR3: TGTGCCAGCAGCTTAGGGACAGTAGAGACCCAGTACTTC.